This TCR beta chain was documented in a study of blood T cell repertoires in COVID-19. Study background: Whether acute or convalescent, the COVID-19 samples came from the United States, Italy and Spain. In each case, the material was cDNA or gDNA derived from T cells, B-cell-depleted T cells, or PBMCs.

Original analysis: Researchers report that nucleated cell counts were estimated from reference gene primer amplification. Produced via immunoSEQ multiplex PCR; TCRdb's table is partial and in-frame only. That table is the source of V, J and clone size, and D and trimming were worked out from the DNA. The sample has around 140,000 clones; 70% to 85% are singletons. Sequenced sample: peripheral blood. The clonotype was recovered from a man between 60 and 75 years old with active or convalescent COVID-19.

The CDR3 reads CASSVARGAPYEQYF. DNA for the CDR3: TGTGCCAGCAGCGTAGCACGGGGAGCTCCTTACGAGCAGTACTTC. The chain combines TRBV9 with TRBJ2-7; the D gene is possibly TRBD2 (5 bases). This CDR3 spans 15 amino acids. In germline, CDR1 is SGDLS, CDR2 YYNGEE. The V gene lost 0 bases and the J gene lost 4 bases, with 14 bases spanning the gap.